This TCR beta chain was captured by sequencing in a study of CD4 T cells in relation to SARS-CoV-2 and coronaviruses. Trimming at V came to 2 bases and at J to 5 bases, leaving 5 bases not matched to a gene. Per the germline V gene, CDR1 is MDHEN and CDR2 is SYDVKM. The CDR3 has 14 residues. The repertoire was sequenced with immunoSEQ multiplex PCR; TCRdb's copy has only in-frame clones and lacks some. The sample holds around 41,000 clones; 75% to 90% are singletons and the top ten take around 1.2%. Concerning this clone: Its antigen remains unknown.

The rearrangement links TRBV28 to TRBJ2-7; 8 bases are a match to TRBD2. The clonotype originates from an adult with COVID-19. The sample taken for sequencing was naive CD4+ T cells from PBMCs, cultured in vitro. Subset described: naive CD4+ T cells isolated by negative enrichment. The CDR3 sequence is CASSLRSGKDEQYF. CDR3 nucleotides: TGTGCCAGCAGTTTACGTAGCGGGAAGGACGAGCAGTACTTC.